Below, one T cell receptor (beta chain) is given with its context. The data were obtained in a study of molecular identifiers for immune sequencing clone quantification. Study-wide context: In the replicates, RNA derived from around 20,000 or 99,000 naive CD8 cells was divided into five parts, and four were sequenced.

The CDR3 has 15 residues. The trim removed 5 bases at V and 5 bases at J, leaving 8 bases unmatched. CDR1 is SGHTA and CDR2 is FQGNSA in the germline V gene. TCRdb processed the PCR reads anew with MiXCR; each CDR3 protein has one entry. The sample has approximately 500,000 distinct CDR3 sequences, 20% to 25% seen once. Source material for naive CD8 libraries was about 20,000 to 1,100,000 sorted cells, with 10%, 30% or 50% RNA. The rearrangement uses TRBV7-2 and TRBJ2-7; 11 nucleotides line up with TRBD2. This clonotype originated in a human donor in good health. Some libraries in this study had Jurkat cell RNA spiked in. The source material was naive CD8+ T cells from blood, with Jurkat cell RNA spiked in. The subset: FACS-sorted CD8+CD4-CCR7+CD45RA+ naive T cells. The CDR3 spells CASSLGTSGYHEQYF. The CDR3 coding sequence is TGTGCCAGCAGCCTCGGGACTAGCGGCTACCACGAGCAGTACTTC.